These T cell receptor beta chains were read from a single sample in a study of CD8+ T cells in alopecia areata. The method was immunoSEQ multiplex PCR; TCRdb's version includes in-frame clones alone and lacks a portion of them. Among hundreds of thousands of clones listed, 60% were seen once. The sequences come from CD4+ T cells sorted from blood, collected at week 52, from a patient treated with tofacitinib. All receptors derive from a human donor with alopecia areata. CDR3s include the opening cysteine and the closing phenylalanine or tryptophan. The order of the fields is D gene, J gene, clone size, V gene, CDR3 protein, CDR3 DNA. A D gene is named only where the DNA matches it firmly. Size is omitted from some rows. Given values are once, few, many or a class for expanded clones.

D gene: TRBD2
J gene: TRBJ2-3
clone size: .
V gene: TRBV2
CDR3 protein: CASSDLISGGQGDTQYF
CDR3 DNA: TGTGCCAGCAGTGACCTGATAAGCGGGGGACAAGGAGATACGCAGTATTTT

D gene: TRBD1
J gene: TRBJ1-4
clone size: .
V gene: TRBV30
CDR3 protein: CAWRGQGGNEKLFF
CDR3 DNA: TGTGCCTGGAGGGGACAGGGTGGTAATGAAAAACTGTTTTTT

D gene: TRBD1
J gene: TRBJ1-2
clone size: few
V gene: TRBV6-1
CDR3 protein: CASSLQGRGYTF
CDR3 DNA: TGTGCCAGCAGTTTACAGGGGCGCGGCTACACCTTC

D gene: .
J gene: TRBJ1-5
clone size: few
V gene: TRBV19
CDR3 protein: CASSMRLGSAPQHF
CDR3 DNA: TGTGCCAGTAGTATGAGACTGGGATCGGCGCCCCAGCATTTT

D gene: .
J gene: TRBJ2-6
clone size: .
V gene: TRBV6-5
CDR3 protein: CASSSGRVPGANVLTF
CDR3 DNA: TGTGCCAGCAGTTCCGGACGGGTCCCTGGGGCCAACGTCCTGACTTTC

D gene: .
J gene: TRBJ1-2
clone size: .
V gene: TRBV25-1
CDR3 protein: CASTQSGHQFDGYTF
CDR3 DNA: TGTGCCAGCACCCAATCCGGTCACCAGTTTGATGGCTACACCTTC

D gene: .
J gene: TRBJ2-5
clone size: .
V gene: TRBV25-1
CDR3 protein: CASSELETQYF
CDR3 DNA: TGTGCCAGCAGTGAATTAGAGACCCAGTACTTC

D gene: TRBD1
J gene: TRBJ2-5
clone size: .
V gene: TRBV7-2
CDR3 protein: CASSFGDRGETQYF
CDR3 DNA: TGTGCCAGCAGCTTTGGTGACAGGGGTGAGACCCAGTACTTC

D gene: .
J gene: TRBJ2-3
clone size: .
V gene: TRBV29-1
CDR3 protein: CSGGTDTQYF
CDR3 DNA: TGCAGCGGCGGCACAGATACGCAGTATTTT

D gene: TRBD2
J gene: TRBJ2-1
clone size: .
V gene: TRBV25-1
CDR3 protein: CASSGSGSGAYNEQFF
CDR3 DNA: TGTGCCAGCAGTGGCTCAGGGAGCGGGGCCTACAATGAGCAGTTCTTC

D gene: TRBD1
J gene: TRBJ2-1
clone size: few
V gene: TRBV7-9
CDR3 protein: CASSPSRTGGIGEQFF
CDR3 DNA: TGTGCCAGCAGCCCCTCCCGGACAGGGGGCATCGGTGAGCAGTTCTTC

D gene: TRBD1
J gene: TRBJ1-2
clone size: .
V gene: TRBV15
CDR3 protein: CATSGDSFGGGYTF
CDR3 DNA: TGTGCCACCAGCGGGGACAGTTTTGGAGGCGGCTACACCTTC

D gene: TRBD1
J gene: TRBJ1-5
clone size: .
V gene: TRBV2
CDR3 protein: CASRGDSPSQPQHF
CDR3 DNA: TGTGCCAGCAGGGGGGACAGTCCCTCGCAGCCCCAGCATTTT

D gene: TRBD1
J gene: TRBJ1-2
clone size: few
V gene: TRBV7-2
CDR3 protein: CASSPRDRSYGYTF
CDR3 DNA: TGTGCCAGCAGCCCCCGGGACAGAAGCTATGGCTACACCTTC

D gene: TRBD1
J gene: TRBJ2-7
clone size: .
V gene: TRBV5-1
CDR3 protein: CASSSGTGSGDEQYF
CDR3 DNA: TGCGCCAGCAGCTCCGGGACAGGGTCTGGCGACGAGCAGTACTTC

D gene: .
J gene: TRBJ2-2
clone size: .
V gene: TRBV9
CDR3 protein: CASSVEAAPNTGELFF
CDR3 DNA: TGTGCCAGCAGCGTAGAGGCAGCCCCGAACACCGGGGAGCTGTTTTTT

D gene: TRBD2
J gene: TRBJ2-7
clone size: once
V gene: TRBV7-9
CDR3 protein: CASSSGGGSEQYF
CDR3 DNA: TGTGCCAGCAGCTCCGGCGGGGGGAGCGAGCAGTACTTC

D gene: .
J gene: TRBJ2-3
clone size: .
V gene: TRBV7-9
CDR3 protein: CASRPDGSSDTQYF
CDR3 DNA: TGTGCCAGCAGGCCGGACGGCTCCTCAGATACGCAGTATTTT

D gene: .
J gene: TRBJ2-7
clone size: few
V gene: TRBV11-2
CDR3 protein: CASSSGLAYEQYF
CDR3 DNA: TGTGCCAGCAGCTCTGGACTCGCCTACGAGCAGTACTTC

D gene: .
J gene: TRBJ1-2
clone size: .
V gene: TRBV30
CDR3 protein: CAWNRATNYGYTF
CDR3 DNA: TGTGCCTGGAACCGTGCGACTAACTATGGCTACACCTTC

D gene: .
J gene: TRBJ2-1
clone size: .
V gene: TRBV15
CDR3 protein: CATSRLRGAGNGEQFF
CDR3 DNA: TGTGCCACCAGCCGGCTCCGGGGGGCCGGGAACGGTGAGCAGTTCTTC

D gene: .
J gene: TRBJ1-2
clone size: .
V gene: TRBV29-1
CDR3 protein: CSGGPTSINYGYTF
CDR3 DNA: TGCAGCGGGGGGCCCACCTCTATTAACTATGGCTACACCTTC

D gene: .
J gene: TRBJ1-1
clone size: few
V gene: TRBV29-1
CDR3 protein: CSGSRQANTEAFF
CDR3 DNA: TGCAGCGGATCACGCCAGGCGAACACTGAAGCTTTCTTT

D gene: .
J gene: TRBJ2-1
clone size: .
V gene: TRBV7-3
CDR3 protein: CASSSGHEQFF
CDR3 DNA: TGTGCCAGCAGCTCTGGTCATGAGCAGTTCTTC

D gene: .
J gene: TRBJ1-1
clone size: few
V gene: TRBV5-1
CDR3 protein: CASSLDRANTEAFF
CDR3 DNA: TGCGCCAGCAGCTTGGACAGGGCGAACACTGAAGCTTTCTTT

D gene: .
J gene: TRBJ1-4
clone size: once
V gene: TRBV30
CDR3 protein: CAWSTGTHNEKLFF
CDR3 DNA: TGTGCCTGGTCGACCGGGACCCACAATGAAAAACTGTTTTTT

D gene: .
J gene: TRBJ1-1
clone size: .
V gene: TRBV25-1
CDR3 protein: CASSESKNTNTEAFF
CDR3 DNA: TGTGCCAGCAGTGAAAGCAAGAACACCAACACTGAAGCTTTCTTT

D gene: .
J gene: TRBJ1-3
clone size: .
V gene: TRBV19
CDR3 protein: CASSIETSSGNTIYF
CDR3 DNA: TGTGCCAGTAGTATAGAAACGTCCTCTGGAAACACCATATATTTT

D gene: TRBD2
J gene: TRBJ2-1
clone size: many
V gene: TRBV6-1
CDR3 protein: CASSELGLAGGNEQFF
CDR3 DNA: TGTGCCAGCAGTGAACTCGGTCTAGCGGGGGGCAATGAGCAGTTCTTC

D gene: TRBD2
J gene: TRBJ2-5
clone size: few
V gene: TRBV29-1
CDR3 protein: CSVTRLAGGQETQYF
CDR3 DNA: TGCAGCGTGACGAGACTAGCGGGGGGACAAGAGACCCAGTACTTC

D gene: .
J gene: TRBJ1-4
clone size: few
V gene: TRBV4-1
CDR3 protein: CASSQDRPDNEKLFF
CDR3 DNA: TGCGCCAGCAGCCAAGATCGGCCCGATAATGAAAAACTGTTTTTT

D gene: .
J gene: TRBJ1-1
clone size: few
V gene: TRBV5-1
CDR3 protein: CASSLALNTEAFF
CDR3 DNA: TGCGCCAGCAGCTTGGCGCTGAACACTGAAGCTTTCTTT

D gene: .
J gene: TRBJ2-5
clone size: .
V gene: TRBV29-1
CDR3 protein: CSVVEPQETQYF
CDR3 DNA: TGCAGCGTTGTCGAGCCTCAAGAGACCCAGTACTTC

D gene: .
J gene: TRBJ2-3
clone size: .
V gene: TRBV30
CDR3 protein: CAWTGGTDTQYF
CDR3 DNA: TGTGCCTGGACTGGGGGGACAGATACGCAGTATTTT

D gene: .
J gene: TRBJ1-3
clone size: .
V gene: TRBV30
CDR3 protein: CASDRPAGNTIYF
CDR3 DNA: TGTGCCTCGGACCGGCCCGCTGGAAACACCATATATTTT

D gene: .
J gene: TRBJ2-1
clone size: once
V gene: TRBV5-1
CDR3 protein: CASSSPNEQFF
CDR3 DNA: TGCGCCAGCAGTTCCCCCAATGAGCAGTTCTTC

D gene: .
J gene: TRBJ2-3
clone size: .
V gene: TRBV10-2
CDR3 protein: CASSETLLGTDTQYF
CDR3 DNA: TGCGCCAGCAGTGAGACGCTATTGGGCACAGATACGCAGTATTTT

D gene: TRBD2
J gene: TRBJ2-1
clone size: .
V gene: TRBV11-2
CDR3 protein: CASTRTSWDYNEQFF
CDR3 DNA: TGTGCCAGCACCAGGACTAGCTGGGATTACAATGAGCAGTTCTTC

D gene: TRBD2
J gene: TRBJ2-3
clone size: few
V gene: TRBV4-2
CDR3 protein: CASSRGGAEGDTQYF
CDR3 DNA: TGTGCCAGCAGCCGCGGGGGGGCCGAGGGAGATACGCAGTATTTT

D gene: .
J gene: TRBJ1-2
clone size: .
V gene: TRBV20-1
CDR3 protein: CSAGYGYTF
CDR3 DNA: TGCAGTGCTGGTTATGGCTACACCTTC

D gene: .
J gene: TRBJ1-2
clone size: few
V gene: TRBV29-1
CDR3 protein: CSGGTLGYGYTF
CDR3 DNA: TGCAGCGGAGGGACGTTAGGCTATGGCTACACCTTC

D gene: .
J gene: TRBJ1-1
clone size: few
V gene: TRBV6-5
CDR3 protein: CASSEQPNTEAFF
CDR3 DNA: TGTGCCAGCAGTGAACAACCGAACACTGAAGCTTTCTTT

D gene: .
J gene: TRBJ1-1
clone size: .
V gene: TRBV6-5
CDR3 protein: CASSYSMNTEAFF
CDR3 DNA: TGTGCCAGCAGTTACTCGATGAACACTGAAGCTTTCTTT

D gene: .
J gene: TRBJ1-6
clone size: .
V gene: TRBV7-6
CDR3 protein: CASSLGTPIGTSPLHF
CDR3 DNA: TGTGCCAGCAGCTTAGGTACCCCCATCGGCACTTCACCCCTCCACTTT

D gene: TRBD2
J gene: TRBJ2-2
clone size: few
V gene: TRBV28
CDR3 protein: CASSLSAGGRTGELFF
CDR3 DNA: TGTGCCAGCAGTTTATCTGCGGGGGGGCGCACCGGGGAGCTGTTTTTT

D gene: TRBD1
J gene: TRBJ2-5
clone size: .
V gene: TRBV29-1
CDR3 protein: CSESTGGETQYF
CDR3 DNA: TGCAGCGAATCGACAGGGGGTGAGACCCAGTACTTC

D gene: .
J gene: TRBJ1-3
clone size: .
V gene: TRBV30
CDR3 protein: CAWSVTDGNTIYF
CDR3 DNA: TGTGCCTGGAGTGTGACCGACGGAAACACCATATATTTT